This TCR beta chain derives from a study of T cells after yellow fever vaccination. A 5'RACE template-switching step, the method used to make TCR cDNA, added a universal primer site and UMIs. Each CDR3 protein gets one entry after TCRdb re-called the 5' RACE reads with MiXCR. This table holds tens of thousands of distinct CDR3 sequences, around 6.5% found once. This clonotype has a count of ten or more. What it binds is not known. Study observations and caveats: The booster response re-showed most primary clones: over 95% CD4, over 80% CD8. CD4 and CD8 compartments shared a small share of clonotypes. Faster peaking, at day 5 versus 15, marked a secondary response that was weaker.

The length of the CDR3 is 17 residues. Trimming left V 6 bases short and J 3 bases short, with 21 bases between. Germline V gene lookup returns CDR1 MNHEY and CDR2 SVGEGT. The chain employs TRBV6-2 or TRBV6-3 and TRBJ2-1, with D perhaps being TRBD1 or TRBD2 (5 bases each). This clonotype was sampled from a man between 18 and 35 years old who received the YFV17D yellow fever vaccine. The sample here was CD8+ T cells sorted from PBMCs, taken less than 6 days after the first yellow fever vaccination. The CDR3 DNA sequence: TGTGCCAGCAGCTACGGGGTTGACAGCCCCTACTACAATGAGCAGTTCTTC. Translated, it gives CASSYGVDSPYYNEQFF.